The subject of this entry is one T cell receptor (beta chain). The antigen is undetermined. This sample is part of a study of T cells in Graves' hyperthyroidism and ophthalmopathy. Findings of the study overall: Ophthalmopathy stood apart from stable hyperthyroidism in a 13 V-J model.

Amplification targeted TCR beta CDR3 regions from RNA transcripts. HTBI primers drove first-round RT-PCR of the TCR CDR3. In TCRdb, the multiplex PCR reads were re-called with MiXCR into one record per CDR3 protein. The table lists around 520,000 distinct CDR3 sequences, about an eighth of them singletons. V shed 4 bases and J shed 1 base, with 13 bases lying between them. The germline V gene encodes CDR1 MNHEY and CDR2 SVGEGT. CDR3 size: 15 residues. This clonotype was sampled from a woman under 30 with Graves' hyperthyroidism. Sequenced: blood. J is TRBJ1-2 and V is TRBV6-2 or TRBV6-3; the D is unclear. As DNA, the CDR3 is TGTGCCAGCAGTTCCCGGCTTAAGAATAACTATGGCTACACCTTC. Protein sequence: CASSSRLKNNYGYTF.